This T cell receptor (beta chain) stems from a study of blood T cell repertoires in COVID-19. Sequencing was performed with immunoSEQ multiplex PCR; in TCRdb, only in-frame clones are kept and a portion is missing. The sample records approximately 380,000 clones, more than 85% being singletons. In germline, CDR1 is MNHEY, CDR2 SMNVEV (reference sequence). The CDR3 contains 16 residues. The V gene end was trimmed by 6 bases and the J gene end by 3 bases; junction bases not matched to a gene: 7. The study drew participants aged about 18 to 89 years from 20 to 30 US areas. The rearrangement joins TRBV27 to TRBJ2-1, with 11 nucleotides matching TRBD2. The source of this sequence is a woman aged 40 to 49 who had been exposed to COVID-19. Sequenced material: PBMCs or T cells enriched from blood (not recorded which). The CDR3 spells CASSKRGLAGYNEQFF. CDR3 nucleotides: TGTGCCAGCAGCAAAAGAGGACTAGCGGGCTACAATGAGCAGTTCTTC.